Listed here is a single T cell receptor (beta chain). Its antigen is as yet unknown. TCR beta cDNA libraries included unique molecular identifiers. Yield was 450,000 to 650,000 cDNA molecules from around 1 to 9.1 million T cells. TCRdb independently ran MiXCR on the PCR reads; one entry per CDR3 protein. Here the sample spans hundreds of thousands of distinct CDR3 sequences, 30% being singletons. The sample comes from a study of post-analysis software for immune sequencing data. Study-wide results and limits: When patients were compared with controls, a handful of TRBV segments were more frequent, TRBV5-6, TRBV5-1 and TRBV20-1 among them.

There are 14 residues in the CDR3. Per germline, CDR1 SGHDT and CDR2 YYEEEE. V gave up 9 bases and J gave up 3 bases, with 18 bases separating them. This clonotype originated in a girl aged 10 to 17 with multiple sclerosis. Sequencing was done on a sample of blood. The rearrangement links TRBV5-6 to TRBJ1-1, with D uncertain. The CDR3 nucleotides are TGTGCCACCAAAGGGTGGGTGAGCTACACTGAAGCTTTCTTT. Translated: CATKGWVSYTEAFF. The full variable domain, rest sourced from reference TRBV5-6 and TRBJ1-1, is DAGVTQSPTHLIKTRGQQVTLRCSPKSGHDTVSWYQQALGQGPQFIFQYYEEEERQRGNFPDRFSGHQFPNYSSELNVNALLLGDSALYLCATKGWVSYTEAFFGQGTRLTVV.